This TCR beta chain was sequenced in a study of shared clonotypes between healthy human individuals. In the naive CD8 group, cells lacked CD45RO and were positively selected for CCR7, so terminally differentiated effector memory CD45RA+ cells were left out. All donors were healthy HIV-negative adults lacking recent acute infections or vaccinations. In regard to this clone: Its antigen is undetermined.

Germline V gene sequence: CDR1 GTSNPN, CDR2 SVGIG (reference sequence). Germline trimming cut 5 bases from V and 6 bases from J; bases unmatched to any gene: 10. This CDR3 contains 15 residues. Once extracted for a subset, genomic DNA was divided evenly among several immunoSEQ plates. Original methodology: Filtering differed, since immunoSEQ gave only junction sequences and no quality scores. Assay used: immunoSEQ multiplex PCR; TCRdb lists only in-frame clones, some missing. That table is the source of V, J and clone size, and D and trimming were worked out from the DNA. The table lists about 680,000 clones, about 90% of them singletons. The study, taken as a whole, reports: An effect of sequencing depth on clonotype sharing among donors was expected.

The sequence was obtained from a man aged 25-40 years in good health. This chain uses TRBV30 with TRBJ2-2; 9 bases agree with TRBD1. The sequenced material came from naive CD8+ T cells sorted from blood. In DNA form, the CDR3 reads TGTGCCTGGTCACCCGGGACAGGGTCAGCCGGGGAGCTGTTTTTT. As protein: CAWSPGTGSAGELFF.